This paragraph reports one TCR beta chain. This clonotype was recorded a few times. Its specific antigen is unknown. Base quality data are lacking; no much larger clone is found one base away. This entry is derived from a study of blood T cells in healthy people across ages (dated by TCRdb to 2015 to 2017). Some background on the complete study: In model experiments, roughly one uniquely barcoded TCR beta cDNA molecule per two T cells was captured by template switching. Using deep sequencing normalized with unique cDNA molecular identifiers, the study measured how TCR beta repertoire diversity changes with age. Donors were grouped into four age groups: young (average approximately 15 years), middle-aged (approximately 41), aged (around 60) and long-lived (approximately 81). Two additional independent replicas of 1 million unique cDNA reads from the same blood draw were analyzed for two donors (one aged 18 to 30 and one aged 80 or older). The paper as a whole reports these results and caveats: Estimates of total diversity from one million sequenced T cells were regarded as lower bounds and underestimates. Bulk unsorted PBMC profiling prevented conclusive comparison of naive and antigen-experienced compartments. There was a strong correlation between observed TCR beta diversity and the percentage of naive T cells measured by flow cytometry. Because donor CMV infection status was unknown, age-related changes in expanded clonotypes were potentially confounded. Observed TCR beta diversity per million T cells fell roughly linearly with age, and a significant reduction was already apparent by age roughly 40. The long-lived group showed more naive CD4+ T cells, fewer expanded clones and increased TCR diversity than the aged group, suggesting age selection.

Inclusive of the bounding cysteine and phenylalanine, the CDR3 is 17 residues long. Only the CDR3 part of the read is kept: 51 bases, read in frame from the first base. CDR1 LGHNA and CDR2 YNFKEQ are derived from the germline V gene. Trimming at the junction amounts to 0 bases on V and 7 bases on J, and the germline ends lie 21 bases apart. Donors were 35 to 40 systemically healthy Caucasian individuals from Russia aged roughly 6 to 95 years. Each donor gave 8 to 10 milliliters of peripheral blood, drawn into EDTA-treated Vacutainer tubes. PBMCs were isolated by Ficoll-Paque density-gradient centrifugation, with at least 7 million obtained per sample. Total RNA was extracted from PBMCs with Trizol reagent, with at least 5.5 micrograms obtained per sample. For every donor, flow cytometry on a PBMC aliquot measured the percentage of naive CD45RAhigh/CD27high T cells. Receptor libraries were prepared by 5' RACE. TCRdb lists the instrument as Illumina HiSeq 2500. The second PCR ran for roughly 6 to 11 cycles and used a J-beta primer mix along with a sample-barcoded 5' primer. Each TCR beta cDNA molecule received a unique molecular identifier from a template-switch 5' adaptor carrying 12 random nucleotides. Each sample yielded at least 2.5 million CDR3-containing paired-end reads. The Mint cDNA synthesis kit, primed by a TRBC-specific oligonucleotide, was used to synthesize first-strand cDNA from all RNA. Following uracil-DNA glycosylase treatment, all cDNA underwent a first 18-cycle PCR with the universal primers M1SS and BC2_uni_R. As for the authors' bioinformatics: Normalization of each sample was performed by random selection of 1 million high-quality reads, each carrying a distinct molecular identifier. Instead of being binned into consensus sequences, reads that shared molecular identifiers were thrown out. MiTCR, with a Q25 quality threshold and the strictest error-elimination algorithm, was used for CDR3 identification, clonotype clustering and error correction. A nonparametric unseen species model with Euler transformation was used to estimate a lower bound on total TCR beta diversity. TCRdb itself trimmed the public reads at Q25 with fastp, ran MiXCR and retained productive beta chains. Under each unique CDR3 protein, matching rows form one entry showing the most common genes and DNA. Here the V and J calls rest on TCRdb's processing, not on the authors' analysis. The sample table records more than 450,000 distinct CDR3 sequences; about 27% of these occur just once. Approximately 3.6% of the sample is taken by the ten largest.

These records were also assigned to another study, of T cells of mothers and their children. In that second paper, the authors write: Donors were nine systemically healthy Caucasian individuals: three mothers and their six children. cDNA synthesis used all of the extracted RNA, with 1.5 ug of RNA in each 15 ul reaction. In the second PCR, the M1S primer added sample barcodes and 2-4 random nucleotides. Over 8.5 million TCR beta CDR3 reads came from each mother, compared with some 3 million reads from each child. Thymic selection similarly shapes TCR recombination output in related and unrelated pairs, with minor effect from inherited differences. Normalized repertoire overlap was always found to be slightly, but never significantly, higher in related mother-child pairs than in unrelated mother-child pairs. No persistent microchimeric T cell clones were detected, at a sensitivity of around 100 clones per million clonotypes. Deep NGS was used in the study to compare the TCR beta repertoires of mothers and children and to look for features that separate related mother-child pairs from unrelated individuals. On average, the children were approximately 11 +/- 4 years old, while the mothers were about 40 +/- 4 years old. After adapter ligation with NEBNext reagents, the libraries were sequenced on Illumina HiSeq 2000 with 100+100 nt paired-end reads. To prevent cross-contamination, the mother and child libraries were prepared one month apart and sequenced in separate runs. For each donor, between about 450,000 and 2,300,000 distinct TCR beta clonotypes were identified. Naive TCR beta clonotypes were estimated from low-frequency clonotypes matched to each donor's FACS-determined naive share, without sorting.

The chain joins TRBV4-2 to TRBJ2-5; the D segment is perhaps TRBD1 or TRBD2, each sharing 6 matched bases. The specimen was blood. The receptor comes from a boy younger than 10 in good health. The DNA is as follows: TGTGCCAGCAGCCAAGATTGGGGGGCGGACCGGTCCAGGACCCAGTACTTC. It translates to CASSQDWGADRSRTQYF.